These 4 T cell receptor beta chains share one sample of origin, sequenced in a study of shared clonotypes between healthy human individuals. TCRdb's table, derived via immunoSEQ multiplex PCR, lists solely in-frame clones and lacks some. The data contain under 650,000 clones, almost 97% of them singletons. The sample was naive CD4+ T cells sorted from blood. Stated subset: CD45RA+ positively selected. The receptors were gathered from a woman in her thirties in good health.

CDR3 residues: CASSPEVSGPTNEQFF. CDR3 nucleotide sequence: TGTGCCAGCAGCCCGGAGGTGAGCGGACCGACCAATGAGCAGTTCTTC. This chain links TRBV5-6 with TRBJ2-1; tentatively, D is TRBD2 (5 bases). Trimming took 4 bases from V and 6 from J, leaving 20 bases between them. The CDR3 contains 16 residues. The germline V gene has CDR1 SGHDT and CDR2 YYEEEE.

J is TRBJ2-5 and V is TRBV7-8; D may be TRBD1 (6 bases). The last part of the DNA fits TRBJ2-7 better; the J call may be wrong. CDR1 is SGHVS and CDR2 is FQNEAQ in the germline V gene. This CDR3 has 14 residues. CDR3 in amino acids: CASSLGDNSYEQYF. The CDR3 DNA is TGTGCCAGCAGCTTGGGGGACAACTCCTACGAGCAGTACTTC.

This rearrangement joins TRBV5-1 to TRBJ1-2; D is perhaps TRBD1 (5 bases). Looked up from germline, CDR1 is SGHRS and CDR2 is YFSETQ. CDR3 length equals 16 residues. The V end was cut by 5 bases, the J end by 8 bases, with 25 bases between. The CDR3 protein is CASSLNFGPLGGGYTF. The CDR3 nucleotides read TGCGCCAGCAGTTTAAATTTTGGGCCGCTCGGGGGAGGCTACACCTTC.

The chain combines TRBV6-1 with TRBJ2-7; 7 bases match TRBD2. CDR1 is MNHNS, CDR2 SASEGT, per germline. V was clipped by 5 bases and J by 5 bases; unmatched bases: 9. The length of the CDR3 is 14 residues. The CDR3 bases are TGTGCCAGCAGTTGGGCGGGAGAACTGGACGAGCAGTACTTC. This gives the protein CASSWAGELDEQYF.